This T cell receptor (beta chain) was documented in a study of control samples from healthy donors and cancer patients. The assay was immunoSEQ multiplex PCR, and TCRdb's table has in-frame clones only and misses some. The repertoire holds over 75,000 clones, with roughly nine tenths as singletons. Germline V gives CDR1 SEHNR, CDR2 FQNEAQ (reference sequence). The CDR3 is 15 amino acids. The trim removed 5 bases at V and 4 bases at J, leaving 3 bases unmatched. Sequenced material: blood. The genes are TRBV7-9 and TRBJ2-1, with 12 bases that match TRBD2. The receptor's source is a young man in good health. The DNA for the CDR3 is TGTGCCAGCAGCATTACTAGCGGGGGGTACAATGAGCAGTTCTTC. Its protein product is CASSITSGGYNEQFF.